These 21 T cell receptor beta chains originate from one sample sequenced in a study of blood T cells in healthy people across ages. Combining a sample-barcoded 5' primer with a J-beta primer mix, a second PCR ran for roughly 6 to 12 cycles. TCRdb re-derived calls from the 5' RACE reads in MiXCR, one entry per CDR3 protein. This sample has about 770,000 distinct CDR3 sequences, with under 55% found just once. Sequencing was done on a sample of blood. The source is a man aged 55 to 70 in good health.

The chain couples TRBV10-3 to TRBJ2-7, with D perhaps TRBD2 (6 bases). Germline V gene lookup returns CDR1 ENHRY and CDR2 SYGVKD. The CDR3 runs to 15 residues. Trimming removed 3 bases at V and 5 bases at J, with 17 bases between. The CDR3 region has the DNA TGTGCCATCAGTGAATCAATAAGGAGGGTCAACGAGCAGTACTTC. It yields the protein CAISESIRRVNEQYF.

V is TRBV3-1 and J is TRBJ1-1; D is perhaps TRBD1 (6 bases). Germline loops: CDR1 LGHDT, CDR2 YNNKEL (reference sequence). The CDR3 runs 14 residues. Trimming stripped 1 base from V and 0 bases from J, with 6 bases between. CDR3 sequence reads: CASSQGQVNTEAFF. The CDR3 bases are TGTGCCAGCAGCCAAGGACAGGTGAACACTGAAGCTTTCTTT.

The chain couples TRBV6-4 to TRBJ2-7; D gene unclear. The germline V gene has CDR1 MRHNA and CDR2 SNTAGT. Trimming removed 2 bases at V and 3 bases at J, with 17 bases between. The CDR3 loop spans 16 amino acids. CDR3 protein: CASSDGTPTKGYEQYF. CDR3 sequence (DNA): TGTGCCAGCAGTGACGGTACCCCTACAAAAGGCTACGAGCAGTACTTC.

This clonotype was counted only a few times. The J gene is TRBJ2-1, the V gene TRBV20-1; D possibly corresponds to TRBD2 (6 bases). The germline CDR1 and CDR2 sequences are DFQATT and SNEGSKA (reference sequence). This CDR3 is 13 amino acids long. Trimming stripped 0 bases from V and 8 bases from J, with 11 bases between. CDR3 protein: CSARDRGRDEQFF. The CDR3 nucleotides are TGCAGTGCTAGAGATCGGGGGAGAGATGAGCAGTTCTTC.

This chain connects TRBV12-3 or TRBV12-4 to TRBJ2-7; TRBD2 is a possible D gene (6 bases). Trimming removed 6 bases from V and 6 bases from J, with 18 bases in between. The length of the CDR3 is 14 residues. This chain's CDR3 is CASSPGGPSLEQYF. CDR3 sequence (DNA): TGTGCCAGCAGCCCCGGGGGACCCTCCCTCGAGCAGTACTTC.

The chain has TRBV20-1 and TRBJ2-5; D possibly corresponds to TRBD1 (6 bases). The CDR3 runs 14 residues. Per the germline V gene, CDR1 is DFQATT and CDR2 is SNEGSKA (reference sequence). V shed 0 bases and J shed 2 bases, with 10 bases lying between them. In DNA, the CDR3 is TGCAGTGCTAGAGACCAGACAGGACAAGAGACCCAGTACTTC. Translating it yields CSARDQTGQETQYF.

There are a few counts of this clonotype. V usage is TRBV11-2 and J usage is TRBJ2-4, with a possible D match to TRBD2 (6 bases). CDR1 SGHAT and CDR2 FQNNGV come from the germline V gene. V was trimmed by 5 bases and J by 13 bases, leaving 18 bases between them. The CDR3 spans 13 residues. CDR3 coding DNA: TGTGCCAGCAGCCCTCTAGCGAGGCAGAAGCAGTACTTC. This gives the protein CASSPLARQKQYF.

CDR3 residues: CSARVLASGGLRTDTQYF. Written as DNA, the CDR3 is TGCAGTGCTAGAGTTTTGGCTAGCGGGGGCCTCCGCACAGATACGCAGTATTTT. The chain recombines TRBV20-1 with TRBJ2-3; 10 nucleotides agree with TRBD2. The CDR3 spans 18 residues. The germline CDR1 and CDR2 sequences are DFQATT and SNEGSKA (reference sequence). Germline trimming cut 1 base from V and 1 base from J; bases unmatched to any gene: 11.

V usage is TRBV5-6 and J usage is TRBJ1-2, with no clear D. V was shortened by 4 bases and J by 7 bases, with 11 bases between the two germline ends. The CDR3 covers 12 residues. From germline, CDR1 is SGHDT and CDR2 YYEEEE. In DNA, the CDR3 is TGTGCCAGCAGCCCCGGACCTTCTGGCTACACCTTC. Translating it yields CASSPGPSGYTF.

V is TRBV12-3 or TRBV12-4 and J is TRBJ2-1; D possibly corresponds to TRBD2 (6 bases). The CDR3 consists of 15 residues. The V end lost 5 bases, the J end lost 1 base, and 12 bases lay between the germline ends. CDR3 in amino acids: CASSARGTSYNEQFF. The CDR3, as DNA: TGTGCCAGCAGTGCCCGGGGGACGTCCTACAATGAGCAGTTCTTC.

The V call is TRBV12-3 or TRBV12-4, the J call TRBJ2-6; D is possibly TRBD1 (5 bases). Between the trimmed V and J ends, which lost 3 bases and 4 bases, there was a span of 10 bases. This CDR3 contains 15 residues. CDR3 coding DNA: TGTGCCAGCAGTTTTTCAGGGCAGGGGGCCAACGTCCTGACTTTC. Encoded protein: CASSFSGQGANVLTF.

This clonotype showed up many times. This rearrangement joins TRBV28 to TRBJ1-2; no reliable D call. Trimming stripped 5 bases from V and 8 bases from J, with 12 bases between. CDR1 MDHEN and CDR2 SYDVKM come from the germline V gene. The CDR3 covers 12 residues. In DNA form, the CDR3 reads TGTGCCAGCAGTCCCTCGGTCGTCGGCTACACCTTC. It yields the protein CASSPSVVGYTF.

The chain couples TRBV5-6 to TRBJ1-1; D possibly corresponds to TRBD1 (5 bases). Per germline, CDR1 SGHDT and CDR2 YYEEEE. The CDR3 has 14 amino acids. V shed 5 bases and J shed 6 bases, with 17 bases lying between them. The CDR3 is CASSPRGLEAEAFF. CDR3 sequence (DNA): TGTGCCAGCAGTCCCCGGGGCTTAGAGGCTGAAGCTTTCTTT.

This chain's CDR3 is CASRLAGGPGGQFF. The DNA of the CDR3 is TGTGCCAGCAGACTAGCGGGGGGGCCGGGTGGGCAGTTCTTC. The chain couples TRBV2 to TRBJ2-1; 13 bases align to TRBD2. The junction had 8 bases not matched to a gene; V was cut back by 6 bases and J by 12 bases. CDR1 is SNHLY and CDR2 is FYNNEI in the germline V gene. The CDR3 runs to 14 residues.

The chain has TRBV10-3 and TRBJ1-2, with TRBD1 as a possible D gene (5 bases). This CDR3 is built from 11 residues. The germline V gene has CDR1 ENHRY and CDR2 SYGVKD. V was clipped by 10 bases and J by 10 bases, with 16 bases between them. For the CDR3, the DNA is TGTGCCACGGGACGGCAGGAAGACTACACCTTC. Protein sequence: CATGRQEDYTF.

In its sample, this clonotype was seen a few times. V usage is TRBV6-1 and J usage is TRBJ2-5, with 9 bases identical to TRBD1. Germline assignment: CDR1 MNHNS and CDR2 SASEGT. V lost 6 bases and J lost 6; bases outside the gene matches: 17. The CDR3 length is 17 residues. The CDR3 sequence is CASSRQGGRGQRKTQYF. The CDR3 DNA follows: TGTGCCAGCAGCCGACAGGGGGGCAGGGGGCAAAGGAAGACCCAGTACTTC.

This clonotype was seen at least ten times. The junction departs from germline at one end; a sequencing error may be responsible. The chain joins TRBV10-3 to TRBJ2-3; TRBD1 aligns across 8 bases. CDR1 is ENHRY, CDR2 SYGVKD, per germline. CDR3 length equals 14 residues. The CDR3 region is CAIQGAGGTDTQYF. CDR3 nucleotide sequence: TGTGCCATCCAAGGGGCAGGGGGCACGGATACGCAGTATTTT.

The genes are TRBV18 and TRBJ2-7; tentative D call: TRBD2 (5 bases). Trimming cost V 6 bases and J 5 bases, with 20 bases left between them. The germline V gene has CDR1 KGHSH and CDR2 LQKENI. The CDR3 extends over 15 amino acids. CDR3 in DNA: TGTGCCAGCTCTCGTTTAGACGGTCTCGGGAACGAGCAGTACTTC. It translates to CASSRLDGLGNEQYF.

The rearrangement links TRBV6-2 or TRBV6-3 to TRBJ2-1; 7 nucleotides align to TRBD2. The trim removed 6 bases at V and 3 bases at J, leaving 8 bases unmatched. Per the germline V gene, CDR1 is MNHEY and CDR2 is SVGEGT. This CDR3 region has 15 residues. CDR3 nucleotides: TGTGCCAGCAGCGATGAGCGGGGCTACTACAATGAGCAGTTCTTC. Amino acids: CASSDERGYYNEQFF.

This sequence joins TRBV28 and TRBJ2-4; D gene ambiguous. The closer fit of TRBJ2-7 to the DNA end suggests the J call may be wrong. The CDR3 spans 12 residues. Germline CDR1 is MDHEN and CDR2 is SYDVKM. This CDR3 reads CASSPYLVEQYF. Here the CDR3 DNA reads TGTGCCAGCAGTCCTTATCTGGTCGAGCAGTACTTC.

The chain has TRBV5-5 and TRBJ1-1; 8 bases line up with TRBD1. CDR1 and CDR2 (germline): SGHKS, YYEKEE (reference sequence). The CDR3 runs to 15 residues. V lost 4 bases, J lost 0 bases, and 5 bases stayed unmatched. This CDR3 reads CASSGQGAMNTEAFF. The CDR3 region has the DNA TGTGCCAGCAGCGGGCAGGGGGCGATGAACACTGAAGCTTTCTTT.